This TCR beta chain was identified in a study of identical twins. CDR3 size: 14 residues. The junction had 10 bases not matched to a gene; V was cut back by 3 bases and J by 7 bases. The V gene's germline CDR1 is SGHRS and CDR2 YFSETQ. TCRdb used MiXCR to reprocess the 5' RACE reads, holding one entry per CDR3 protein. The sample yields roughly 690,000 distinct CDR3 sequences, about 20% seen once. These data were likewise used in another study, on T cells expressing NK-cell markers.

The J gene is TRBJ2-7, the V gene TRBV5-1; TRBD1 matches at 7 bases. The sequencing input was PBMCs. The sequence was collected from a woman aged 18-29 years in good health. Written as DNA, the CDR3 is TGCGCCAGCAGCTCTATACAGGGGTCCCTGGAGCAGTACTTC. It encodes CASSSIQGSLEQYF.